This TCR beta chain came from a study of long-term antiretroviral therapy in people with HIV. Study-wide findings and caveats: ART adherence, viral resistance and therapy changes were not recorded.

In regard to this clone: No antigen is known for it.

Researchers report immunoSEQ v3.0 was run at survey level. Sequencing was performed with immunoSEQ multiplex PCR; in TCRdb, only in-frame clones are kept and a portion is missing. Of approximately 29,000 clones listed, around nine tenths are singletons. The CDR3 runs 15 residues. The TCR was taken from a woman between 35 and 50 years old with HIV. This specimen was unsorted PBMCs, taken about 5.5 years after starting antiretroviral therapy. The chain joins TRBV21-1 to TRBJ1-2; TRBD1 is taken as the D call from the table, unchecked against the DNA. TRBV21-1 is labeled a pseudogene. The CDR3 region has the DNA TGTGCCAGCAGCAAATACGACAGGGGGAACTATGGCTACACCTTC. Translated, it gives CASSKYDRGNYGYTF.